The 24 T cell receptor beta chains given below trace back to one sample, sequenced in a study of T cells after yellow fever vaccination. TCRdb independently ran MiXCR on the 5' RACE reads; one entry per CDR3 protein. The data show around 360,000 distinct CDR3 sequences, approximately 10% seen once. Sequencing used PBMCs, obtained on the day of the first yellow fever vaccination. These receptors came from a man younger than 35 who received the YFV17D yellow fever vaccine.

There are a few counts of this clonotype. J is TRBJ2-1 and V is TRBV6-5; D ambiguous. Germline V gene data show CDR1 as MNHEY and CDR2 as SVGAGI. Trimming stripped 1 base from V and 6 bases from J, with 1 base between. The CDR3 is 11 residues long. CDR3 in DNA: TGTGCCAGCAGTTACTTCAATGAGCAGTTCTTC. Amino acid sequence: CASSYFNEQFF.

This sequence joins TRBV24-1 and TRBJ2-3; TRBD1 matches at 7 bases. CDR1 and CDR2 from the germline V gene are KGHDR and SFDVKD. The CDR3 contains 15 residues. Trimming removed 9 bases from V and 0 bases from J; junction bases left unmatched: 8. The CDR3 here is CATGVDRDSTDTQYF. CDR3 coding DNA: TGTGCCACCGGGGTCGACAGGGATAGCACAGATACGCAGTATTTT.

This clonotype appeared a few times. CDR3 nucleotides: TGCGCCAGCAGCCAGCATGGGATCGAAGCTAACTATGGCTACACCTTC. It translates to CASSQHGIEANYGYTF. V usage is TRBV4-1 and J usage is TRBJ1-2; no firm D call. The CDR3 spans 16 residues. The V gene lost 3 bases and the J gene lost 0 bases, with 14 bases spanning the gap. Germline CDR1 reads MGHRA; CDR2 reads YSYEKL.

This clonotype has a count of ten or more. CDR3 residues: CSAFQGGPNTQYF. In nucleotides, the CDR3 is TGCAGTGCGTTCCAGGGGGGACCCAATACGCAGTATTTT. The V call is TRBV20-1, the J call TRBJ2-3; weak D call: TRBD1 (7 bases). The CDR3 contains 13 residues. Trimming stripped 6 bases from V and 7 bases from J, with 17 bases between. From germline, CDR1 is DFQATT and CDR2 SNEGSKA (reference sequence).

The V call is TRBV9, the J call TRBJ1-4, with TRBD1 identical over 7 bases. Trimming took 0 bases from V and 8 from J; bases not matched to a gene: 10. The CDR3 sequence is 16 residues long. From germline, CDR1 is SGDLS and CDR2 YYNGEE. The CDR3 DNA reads TGTGCCAGCAGCGTAGGAGTAGAGGGGGCTGGGGAAAAACTGTTTTTT. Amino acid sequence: CASSVGVEGAGEKLFF.

As DNA, the CDR3 is TGCAGTGCTATCGACCCGTCGGGACTAGCGGGGACTCGTAGCACAGATACGCAGTATTTT. Translating gives CSAIDPSGLAGTRSTDTQYF. This chain links TRBV20-1 with TRBJ2-3; 13 bases fit TRBD2. V was clipped by 4 bases and J by 0 bases; unmatched bases: 16. Germline lookup yields CDR1 DFQATT and CDR2 SNEGSKA (reference sequence). The CDR3 totals 20 residues.

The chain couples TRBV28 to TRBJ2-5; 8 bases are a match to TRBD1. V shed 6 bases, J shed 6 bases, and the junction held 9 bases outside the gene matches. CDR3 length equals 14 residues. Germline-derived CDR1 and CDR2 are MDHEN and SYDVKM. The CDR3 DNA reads TGTGCCAGCAGGGAGTTAGGACAGGGAAAGACCCAGTACTTC. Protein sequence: CASRELGQGKTQYF.

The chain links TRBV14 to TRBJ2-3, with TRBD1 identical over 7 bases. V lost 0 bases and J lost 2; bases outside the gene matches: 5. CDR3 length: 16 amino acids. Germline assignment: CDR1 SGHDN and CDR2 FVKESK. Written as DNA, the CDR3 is TGTGCCAGCAGCCAAGATGGTCAGGGGGACACAGATACGCAGTATTTT. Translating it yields CASSQDGQGDTDTQYF.

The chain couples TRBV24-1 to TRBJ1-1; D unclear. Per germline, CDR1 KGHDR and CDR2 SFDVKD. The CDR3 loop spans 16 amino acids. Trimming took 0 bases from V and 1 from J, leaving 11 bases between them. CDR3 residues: CATSDLGPTKNTEAFF. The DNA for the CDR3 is TGTGCCACCAGTGATTTGGGTCCGACAAAGAACACTGAAGCTTTCTTT.

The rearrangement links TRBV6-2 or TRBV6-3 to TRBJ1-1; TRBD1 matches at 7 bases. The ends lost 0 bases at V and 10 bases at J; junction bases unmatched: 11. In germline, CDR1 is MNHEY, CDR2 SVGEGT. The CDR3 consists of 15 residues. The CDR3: CASSYSTGSPEGAFF. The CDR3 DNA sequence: TGTGCCAGCAGTTACTCGACAGGGTCCCCCGAAGGAGCTTTCTTT.

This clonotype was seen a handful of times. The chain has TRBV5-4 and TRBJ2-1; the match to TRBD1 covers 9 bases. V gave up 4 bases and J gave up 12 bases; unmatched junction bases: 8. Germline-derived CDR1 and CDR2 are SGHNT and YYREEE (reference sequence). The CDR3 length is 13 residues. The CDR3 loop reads CASSADRGGGQFF. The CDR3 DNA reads TGTGCCAGCAGCGCGGACAGGGGCGGTGGGCAGTTCTTC.

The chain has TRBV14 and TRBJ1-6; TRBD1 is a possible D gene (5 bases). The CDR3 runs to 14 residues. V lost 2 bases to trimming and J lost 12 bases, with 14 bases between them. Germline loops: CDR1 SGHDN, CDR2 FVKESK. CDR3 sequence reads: CASSQSVGVLPLHF. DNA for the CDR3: TGTGCCAGCAGCCAATCGGTAGGGGTGTTACCCCTCCACTTT.

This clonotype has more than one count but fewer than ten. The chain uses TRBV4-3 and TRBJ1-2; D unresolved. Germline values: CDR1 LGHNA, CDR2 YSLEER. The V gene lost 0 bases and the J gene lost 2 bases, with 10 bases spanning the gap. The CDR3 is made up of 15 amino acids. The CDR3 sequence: CASSQEPTENYGYTF. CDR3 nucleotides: TGCGCCAGCAGCCAAGAACCTACAGAAAACTATGGCTACACCTTC.

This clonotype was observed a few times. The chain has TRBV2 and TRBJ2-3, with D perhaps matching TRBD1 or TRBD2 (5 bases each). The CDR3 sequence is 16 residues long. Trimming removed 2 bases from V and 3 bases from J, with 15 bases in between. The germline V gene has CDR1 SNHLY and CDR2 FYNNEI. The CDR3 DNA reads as TGTGCCAGCAGTGAATCACCTAGTTGGGGGACAGATACGCAGTATTTT. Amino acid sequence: CASSESPSWGTDTQYF.

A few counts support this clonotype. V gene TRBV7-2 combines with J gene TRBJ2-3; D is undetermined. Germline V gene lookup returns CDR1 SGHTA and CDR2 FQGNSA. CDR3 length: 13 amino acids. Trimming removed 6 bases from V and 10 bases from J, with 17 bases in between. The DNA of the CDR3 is TGTGCCAGCAGTTCATCAATCGGTTATGCGCAGTATTTT. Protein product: CASSSSIGYAQYF.

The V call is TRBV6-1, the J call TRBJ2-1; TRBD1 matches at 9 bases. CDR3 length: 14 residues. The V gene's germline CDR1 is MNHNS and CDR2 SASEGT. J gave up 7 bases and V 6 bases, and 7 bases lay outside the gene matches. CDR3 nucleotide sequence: TGTGCCAGCAGCCTACAGGGGGCTAGGAATGAGCAGTTCTTC. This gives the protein CASSLQGARNEQFF.

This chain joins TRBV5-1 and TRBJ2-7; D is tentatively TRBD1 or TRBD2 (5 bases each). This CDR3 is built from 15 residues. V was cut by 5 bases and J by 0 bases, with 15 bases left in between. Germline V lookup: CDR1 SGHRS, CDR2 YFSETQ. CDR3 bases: TGCGCCAGCAGTTCGGGACGGATCCCCTCCTACGAGCAGTACTTC. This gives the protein CASSSGRIPSYEQYF.

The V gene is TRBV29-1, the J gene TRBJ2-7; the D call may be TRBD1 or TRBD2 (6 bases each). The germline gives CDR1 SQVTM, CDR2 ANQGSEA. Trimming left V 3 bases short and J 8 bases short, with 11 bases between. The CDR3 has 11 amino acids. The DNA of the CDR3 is TGCAGCGTTGAGAAGGGGGGACAGCAGTACGTC. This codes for CSVEKGGQQYV.

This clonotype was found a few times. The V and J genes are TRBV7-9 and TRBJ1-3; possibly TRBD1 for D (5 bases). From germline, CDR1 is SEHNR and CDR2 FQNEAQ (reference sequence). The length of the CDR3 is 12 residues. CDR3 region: CACFRGGNTIYF. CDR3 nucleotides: TGTGCATGTTTTAGGGGCGGAAACACCATATATTTT.

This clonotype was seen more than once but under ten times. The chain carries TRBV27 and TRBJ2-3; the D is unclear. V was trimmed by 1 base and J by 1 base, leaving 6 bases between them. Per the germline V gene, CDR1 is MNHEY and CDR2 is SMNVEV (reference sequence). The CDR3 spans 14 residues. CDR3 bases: TGTGCCAGCAGTTTATTGGACGGCACAGATACGCAGTATTTT. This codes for CASSLLDGTDTQYF.

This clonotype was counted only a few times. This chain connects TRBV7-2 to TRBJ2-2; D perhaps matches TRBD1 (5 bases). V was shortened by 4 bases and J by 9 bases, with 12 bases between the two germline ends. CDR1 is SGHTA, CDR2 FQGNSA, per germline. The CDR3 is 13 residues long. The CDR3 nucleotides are TGTGCCAGCAGCTGGCTAAGGGGCAGGGAGCTGTTTTTT. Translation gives CASSWLRGRELFF.

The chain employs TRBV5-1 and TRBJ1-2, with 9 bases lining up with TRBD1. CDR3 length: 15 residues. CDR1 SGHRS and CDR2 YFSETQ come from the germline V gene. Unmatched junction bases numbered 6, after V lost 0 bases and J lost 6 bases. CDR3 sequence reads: CASSLEGTGFDGYTF. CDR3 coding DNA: TGCGCCAGCAGCTTGGAGGGGACAGGGTTTGATGGCTACACCTTC.

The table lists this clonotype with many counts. The CDR3 loop is CASSRQGAGELFF. CDR3 nucleotide sequence: TGTGCCAGCAGTAGACAGGGGGCCGGGGAGCTGTTTTTT. V is TRBV6-5 and J is TRBJ2-2, with 9 bases that match TRBD1. From germline, CDR1 is MNHEY and CDR2 SVGAGI. V was pared by 5 bases and J by 6 bases, with 1 base of the junction left unmatched. The CDR3 totals 13 residues.

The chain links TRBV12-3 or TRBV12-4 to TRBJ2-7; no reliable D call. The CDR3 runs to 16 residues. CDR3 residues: CASSLSITNNLYEQNV. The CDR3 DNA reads TGTGCCAGCAGTTTGTCAATTACTAACAACCTCTACGAGCAGAACGTC.